The source of this TCR beta chain is a study of T cell responses to AZD1222 COVID-19 vaccine. This clone was seen a few times. Method: immunoSEQ multiplex PCR; TCRdb's copy keeps in-frame clones and lacks some. The sample consists of roughly 170,000 clones, 90% to 95% of them appearing once. The CDR3 has 14 residues. V gave up 5 bases and J gave up 2 bases, with 12 bases separating them. Germline V gives CDR1 SGHTA, CDR2 FQGNSA. The sample was peripheral blood, taken on day 0 of AZD1222 vaccination. The sequence was obtained from an adult in good health. The rearrangement uses TRBV7-2 and TRBJ2-5, with D perhaps matching TRBD1 or TRBD2 (5 bases each). In DNA form, the CDR3 reads TGTGCCAGCAGCCGTTCGGGGCTACAAGAGACCCAGTACTTC. Amino acid sequence: CASSRSGLQETQYF.